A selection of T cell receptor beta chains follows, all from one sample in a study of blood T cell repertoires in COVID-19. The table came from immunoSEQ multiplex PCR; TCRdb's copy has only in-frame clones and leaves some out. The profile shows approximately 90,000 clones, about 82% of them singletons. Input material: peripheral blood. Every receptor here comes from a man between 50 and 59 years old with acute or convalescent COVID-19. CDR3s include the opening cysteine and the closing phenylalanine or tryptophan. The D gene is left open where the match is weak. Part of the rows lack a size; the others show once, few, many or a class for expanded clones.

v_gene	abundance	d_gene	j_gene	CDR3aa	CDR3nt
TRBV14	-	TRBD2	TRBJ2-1	CASSQVAAGLAGNEQFF	TGTGCCAGCAGCCAAGTTGCAGCGGGACTAGCGGGGAATGAGCAGTTCTTC
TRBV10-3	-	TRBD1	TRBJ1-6	CAISAGGPDQNSPLHF	TGTGCCATCAGTGCAGGGGGCCCTGATCAAAATTCACCCCTCCACTTT
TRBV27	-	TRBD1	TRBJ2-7	CASSSRDRVDEQYF	TGTGCCAGCAGTTCCCGGGACAGGGTTGACGAGCAGTACTTC
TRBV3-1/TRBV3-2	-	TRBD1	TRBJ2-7	CASSPLRDRGNPSSYEQYF	TGTGCCAGCAGCCCTCTCCGGGACAGGGGAAACCCAAGCTCCTACGAGCAGTACTTC
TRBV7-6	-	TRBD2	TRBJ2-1	CASSPPKGAGGPVEQFF	TGTGCCAGCAGCCCACCTAAAGGAGCGGGAGGGCCGGTTGAGCAGTTCTTC
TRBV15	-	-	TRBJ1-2	CATSNRGANGYTF	TGTGCCACCAGCAATCGCGGCGCCAATGGCTACACCTTC
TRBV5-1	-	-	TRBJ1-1	CASSPLGAGVNTEAFF	TGCGCCAGCAGCCCCCTAGGTGCAGGGGTGAACACTGAAGCTTTCTTT
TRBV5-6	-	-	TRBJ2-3	CASTQIDTPKDTQYF	TGTGCCAGCACCCAGATAGACACCCCGAAAGATACGCAGTATTTT
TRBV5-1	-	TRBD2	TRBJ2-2	CASSPRLAENTGELFF	TGCGCCAGCAGCCCCCGACTAGCGGAGAACACCGGGGAGCTGTTTTTT
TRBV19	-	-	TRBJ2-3	CASSIGGTVTDTQYF	TGTGCCAGTAGTATCGGCGGGACAGTCACAGATACGCAGTATTTT
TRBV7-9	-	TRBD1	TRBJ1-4	CASSSPRQGRGEKLFF	TGTGCCAGCAGCTCTCCCCGACAGGGGAGGGGCGAAAAACTGTTTTTT
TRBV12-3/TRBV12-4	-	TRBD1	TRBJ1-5	CASGQGVRQPQHF	TGTGCCAGTGGACAGGGGGTGCGACAGCCCCAGCATTTT
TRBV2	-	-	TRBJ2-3	CASSEGRVTDTQYF	TGTGCCAGCAGTGAAGGCCGGGTCACAGATACGCAGTATTTT
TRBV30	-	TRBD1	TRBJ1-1	CAFGTGGTEAFF	TGTGCCTTCGGGACAGGGGGGACTGAAGCTTTCTTT
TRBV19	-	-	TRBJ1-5	CASSIEGTGNQPQHF	TGTGCCAGTAGTATAGAGGGGACTGGCAATCAGCCCCAGCATTTT
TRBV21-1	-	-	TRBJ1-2	CASSKGTLDTELSGYTF	TGTGCCAGCAGCAAAGGAACTCTGGATACAGAACTCAGTGGCTACACCTTC
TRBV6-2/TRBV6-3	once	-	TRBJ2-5	CASSPQFRSGTQETQYF	TGTGCCAGCAGTCCCCAGTTTAGGTCGGGGACACAAGAGACCCAGTACTTC
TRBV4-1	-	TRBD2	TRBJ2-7	CASSQDPSGSRNEQYF	TGCGCCAGCAGCCAAGATCCTAGCGGGAGTAGAAACGAGCAGTACTTC